What follows are 13 T cell receptor beta chains derived from one specimen sequenced in a study of blood T cell repertoires in COVID-19. The data were produced by immunoSEQ multiplex PCR, yet TCRdb's version contains in-frame clones alone and is incomplete. Counted here are approximately 100,000 clones, approximately 80% occurring once; the ten biggest clones make up 11% to 15%. Sequencing was done on a sample of peripheral blood. The source of these receptors is a woman aged 55-69 years with acute or convalescent COVID-19.

V and J are TRBV28 and TRBJ2-2, with a tentative D call TRBD1 (5 bases). V lost 3 bases and J lost 0, with 8 bases in between. The CDR3 runs 15 residues. The germline V gene has CDR1 MDHEN and CDR2 SYDVKM. CDR3 in DNA: TGTGCCAGCAGTTTCTCCAGGGCGAACACCGGGGAGCTGTTTTTT. Residues: CASSFSRANTGELFF. Drawing the rest from reference TRBV28 and TRBJ2-2, the complete variable domain is DVKVTQSSRYLVKRTGEKVFLECVQDMDHENMFWYRQDPGLGLRLIYFSYDVKMKEKGDIPEGYSVSREKKERFSLILESASTNQTSMYLCASSFSRANTGELFFGEGSRLTVL.

The chain combines TRBV11-1 with TRBJ2-7; 8 nucleotides align to TRBD1. The CDR3 is 14 amino acids. The germline V gene encodes CDR1 SGHAT and CDR2 FQDESV (reference sequence). J was trimmed by 2 bases and V by 4 bases; bases with no gene match: 4. The CDR3 protein is CASSSRGQAYEQYF. The CDR3 nucleotides read TGTGCCAGCAGCTCCAGGGGGCAGGCCTACGAGCAGTACTTC. Full variable domain (outside the CDR3, taken from reference TRBV11-1 and TRBJ2-7): EAEVAQSPRYKITEKSQAVAFWCDPISGHATLYWYRQILGQGPELLVQFQDESVVDDSQLPKDRFSAERLKGVDSTLKIQPAELGDSAMYLCASSSRGQAYEQYFGPGTRLTVT.

V and J are TRBV28 and TRBJ1-1; possible D gene TRBD1, 6 bases. Germline V gene lookup returns CDR1 MDHEN and CDR2 SYDVKM. The length of the CDR3 is 17 residues. Between the trimmed V and J ends, which lost 5 bases and 4 bases, there was a span of 23 bases. In nucleotides, the CDR3 is TGTGCCAGCAGTCACAACAGGGTAGGGGCTTTCGGCACTGAAGCTTTCTTT. Translation: CASSHNRVGAFGTEAFF.

J is TRBJ2-1 and V is TRBV6-5; 8 bases are a match to TRBD1. The V gene's germline CDR1 is MNHEY and CDR2 SVGAGI. CDR3 length: 15 residues. With V trimmed by 5 bases and J by 5 bases, 8 bases remained unmatched. CDR3 residues: CASSPQGAIDNEQFF. The CDR3 bases are TGTGCCAGCAGTCCCCAGGGGGCTATCGACAATGAGCAGTTCTTC.

The gene calls are TRBV6-4 and TRBJ2-1; 9 positions match TRBD2. Losses at the gene ends were 1 base for V and 4 bases for J; bases not matched to a gene: 2. Germline V gene sequence: CDR1 MRHNA, CDR2 SNTAGT. This CDR3 is 15 amino acids long. The CDR3 DNA reads TGTGCCAGCAGTGACTTAGCGGGAGCTTACAATGAGCAGTTCTTC. Translation: CASSDLAGAYNEQFF.

The rearrangement uses TRBV5-1 and TRBJ1-6; no clear D gene. V lost 4 bases and J lost 0, with 17 bases in between. Germline V CDR1 and CDR2: SGHRS, YFSETQ. This CDR3 is built from 18 residues. CDR3 in DNA: TGCGCCAGCAGCAGGGAGTGGGTTGGGAGCTCCTATAATTCACCCCTCCACTTT. Translating gives CASSREWVGSSYNSPLHF.

This chain links TRBV18 with TRBJ2-3; 7 nucleotides match TRBD2. Germline V lookup: CDR1 KGHSH, CDR2 LQKENI. This CDR3 is built from 16 residues. J was trimmed by 4 bases and V by 3 bases; bases with no gene match: 10. CDR3 in amino acids: CASSPNVGGPSDTQYF. DNA for the CDR3: TGTGCCAGCTCACCTAATGTGGGAGGGCCCTCAGATACGCAGTATTTT.

This clone was counted a few times. The V and J genes are TRBV5-6 and TRBJ2-5; possible D gene TRBD2, 5 bases. V lost 1 base and J 9 bases, leaving 10 bases between the germline ends. Germline CDR1 and CDR2: SGHDT and YYEEEE. The CDR3 totals 12 residues. The CDR3 sequence: CASSLYGGPQYF. The CDR3 nucleotides are TGTGCCAGCAGCTTGTACGGAGGTCCCCAGTACTTC.

The genes are TRBV5-1 and TRBJ1-2; D gene uncertain. Looked up from germline, CDR1 is SGHRS and CDR2 is YFSETQ. V lost 0 bases, J lost 2 bases, and 8 bases lay in between. The CDR3 has 14 residues. CDR3 region: CASSLAGENYGYTF. CDR3 DNA: TGCGCCAGCAGCTTGGCGGGAGAAAACTATGGCTACACCTTC.

V is TRBV27 and J is TRBJ2-5, with D perhaps TRBD1 (5 bases). V was shortened by 6 bases and J by 4 bases, with 21 bases between the two germline ends. From germline, CDR1 is MNHEY and CDR2 SMNVEV (reference sequence). This CDR3 has 16 residues. The CDR3 nucleotides are TGTGCCAGCAGAGATACGACAGCGCGATATGGAGAGACCCAGTACTTC. It is translated as CASRDTTARYGETQYF.

This rearrangement joins TRBV27 to TRBJ2-7, with TRBD2 matching 9 bases. Per germline, CDR1 MNHEY and CDR2 SMNVEV (reference sequence). CDR3 size: 14 residues. V gave up 3 bases and J gave up 4 bases; unmatched junction bases: 4. Here the CDR3 reads CASSFTSGPYEQYF. The CDR3 DNA reads TGTGCCAGCAGTTTTACTAGCGGGCCTTACGAGCAGTACTTC.

The J gene is TRBJ1-2, the V gene TRBV14; D remains unclear. Trimming shortened V by 4 bases and J by 8 bases, and 8 bases separated the two germline ends. CDR3 length equals 11 residues. Germline loops: CDR1 SGHDN, CDR2 FVKESK. The CDR3, as DNA: TGTGCCAGCAGCCGACTGAGAGGCTACACCTTC. It codes for CASSRLRGYTF. Variable domain in full (rest from reference TRBV14 and TRBJ1-2): EAGVTQFPSHSVIEKGQTVTLRCDPISGHDNLYWYRRVMGKEIKFLLHFVKESKQDESGMPNNRFLAERTGGTYSTLKVQPAELEDSGVYFCASSRLRGYTFGSGTRLTVV.

The chain combines TRBV2 with TRBJ2-3, with 9 nucleotides matching TRBD1. This CDR3 comprises 15 residues. The J segment lost 6 bases and the V segment lost 5 bases, leaving 9 bases of the junction unmatched. Germline CDR1 is SNHLY and CDR2 is FYNNEI. CDR3 nucleotide sequence: TGTGCCAGCAGTCGGGTGGGACAGGGTTGGGATACGCAGTATTTT. It specifies CASSRVGQGWDTQYF. Filled out from reference TRBV2 and TRBJ2-3, the complete variable domain reads EPEVTQTPSHQVTQMGQEVILRCVPISNHLYFYWYRQILGQKVEFLVSFYNNEISEKSEIFDDQFSVERPDGSNFTLKIRSTKLEDSAMYFCASSRVGQGWDTQYFGPGTRLTVL.